Listed here are 10 T cell receptor beta chains from one sample, sequenced in a study of blood T cell repertoires in COVID-19. Profiled with immunoSEQ multiplex PCR; TCRdb holds only in-frame clones, not every one. The sample includes 150,000 or so clones, approximately 86% of them seen just once. The sample taken for sequencing was peripheral blood. The receptors were gathered from a man in his 60s with COVID-19, enrolled during active disease.

This chain uses TRBV19 with TRBJ2-1; 9 nucleotides line up with TRBD1. V was clipped by 5 bases and J by 7 bases; unmatched bases: 9. The CDR3 runs to 15 residues. Germline assignment: CDR1 LNHDA and CDR2 SQIVND (reference sequence). This chain's CDR3 is CASSVPGQGRNEQFF. Written as DNA, the CDR3 is TGTGCCAGTAGTGTTCCGGGACAGGGAAGAAATGAGCAGTTCTTC.

CDR3 residues: CASSPILSGGNTGELFF. DNA of the CDR3: TGTGCCAGCAGCCCTATTCTGTCGGGGGGTAACACCGGGGAGCTGTTTTTT. V usage is TRBV7-6 and J usage is TRBJ2-2, with TRBD2 identical over 7 bases. This CDR3 has 17 residues. V dropped 5 bases and J dropped 2; count of bases not matched to a gene: 11. The germline V gene has CDR1 SGHVS and CDR2 FNYEAQ.

The V and J genes are TRBV4-1 and TRBJ2-2, with D perhaps matching TRBD2 (7 bases). Per germline, CDR1 MGHRA and CDR2 YSYEKL. V was pared by 3 bases and J by 3 bases, with 17 bases between. There are 17 residues in the CDR3. This chain's CDR3 is CASSHLGGGHDTGELFF. The CDR3 DNA reads TGCGCCAGCAGCCACCTAGGGGGGGGACATGACACCGGGGAGCTGTTTTTT.

This sequence joins TRBV2 and TRBJ1-3; D is unresolved. V was pared by 1 base and J by 0 bases, with 10 bases between. Germline CDR1 SNHLY, CDR2 FYNNEI. The CDR3 is 16 residues long. DNA for the CDR3: TGTGCCAGCAGTGAAGAAGTCGGGAGCTCTGGAAACACCATATATTTT. Translation: CASSEEVGSSGNTIYF.

The chain links TRBV19 to TRBJ2-1; D unclear. This CDR3 comprises 15 residues. In germline, CDR1 is LNHDA, CDR2 SQIVND (reference sequence). V lost 0 bases, J lost 4 bases, and 10 bases lay in between. The CDR3 sequence is CASSIEAGPYNEQFF. In DNA, the CDR3 is TGTGCCAGTAGTATAGAGGCAGGCCCATACAATGAGCAGTTCTTC.

The chain has TRBV19 and TRBJ2-7; 7 bases agree with TRBD2. The CDR3 is 14 amino acids. V gave up 8 bases and J gave up 0 bases; unmatched junction bases: 7. The germline gives CDR1 LNHDA, CDR2 SQIVND (reference sequence). For the CDR3, the DNA is TGTGCCAGTCGATCTGGCGGGAGCTCCTACGAGCAGTACTTC. Its protein is CASRSGGSSYEQYF. Complete variable domain (other parts from reference TRBV19 and TRBJ2-7): DGGITQSPKYLFRKEGQNVTLSCEQNLNHDAMYWYRQDPGQGLRLIYYSQIVNDFQKGDIAEGYSVSREKKESFPLTVTSAQKNPTAFYLCASRSGGSSYEQYFGPGTRLTVT.

The chain links TRBV5-6 to TRBJ2-6; tentatively, D is TRBD1 (6 bases). CDR1 is SGHDT and CDR2 is YYEEEE in the germline V gene. The CDR3 runs 15 residues. V was trimmed by 4 bases and J by 2 bases, leaving 10 bases between them. This CDR3 reads CASSPRGTGANVLTF. The CDR3 coding sequence is TGTGCCAGCAGCCCAAGGGGGACTGGGGCCAACGTCCTGACTTTC.

The V gene is TRBV6-2 or TRBV6-3, the J gene TRBJ1-5; 7 nucleotides line up with TRBD1. CDR3 length: 17 residues. With V trimmed by 6 bases and J by 4 bases, 15 bases remained unmatched. Looked up from germline, CDR1 is MNHEY and CDR2 is SVGEGT. CDR3 in amino acids: CASSRTIPGQLNQPQHF. The CDR3 region has the DNA TGTGCCAGCAGCCGAACCATTCCGGGACAGCTAAATCAGCCCCAGCATTTT.

The V and J genes are TRBV19 and TRBJ2-1; D gene unclear. The CDR3 contains 15 residues. The germline gives CDR1 LNHDA, CDR2 SQIVND (reference sequence). V gave up 5 bases and J gave up 0 bases, with 11 bases separating them. CDR3 DNA sequence: TGTGCCAGTAGTCCCCTGTCCCGCTCCTACAATGAGCAGTTCTTC. Its translation: CASSPLSRSYNEQFF.

This chain connects TRBV6-5 to TRBJ1-6, with D possibly TRBD1 on 5 matching bases. Germline assignment: CDR1 MNHEY and CDR2 SVGAGI. This CDR3 is built from 15 residues. Trimming cost V 6 bases and J 5 bases, with 14 bases left between them. The CDR3 DNA follows: TGTGCCAGCAGGTCCGGGGGTTTTGATAATTCACCCCTCCACTTT. Protein: CASRSGGFDNSPLHF.